This T cell receptor (beta chain) is drawn from a study of blood T cell repertoires in COVID-19. Study context: Samples came from the United States, Italy and Spain, spanning acute and convalescent COVID-19. PBMCs, B-cell-depleted T cells, or T cells provided the cDNA or gDNA that made up the material.

Under the authors' procedure: The assay estimated nucleated cells by amplifying reference gene primers. Here immunoSEQ multiplex PCR was the method, and the copy in TCRdb shows in-frame clones only, minus some. That table is the source of V, J and clone size, and D and trimming were worked out from the DNA. The sample consists of about 60,000 clones, 82% of them appearing once. The CDR3 sequence is 12 residues long. Germline trimming cut 5 bases from V and 7 bases from J; bases unmatched to any gene: 4. Germline V CDR1 and CDR2: MNHNY, SVGAGI (reference sequence). The sample consisted of peripheral blood. The sequence came from a man in his sixties with acute or convalescent COVID-19. The genes are TRBV6-6 and TRBJ1-2; 7 bases are shared with TRBD1. CDR3 amino acids: CASSPTGSGYTF. CDR3 DNA sequence: TGTGCCAGCAGTCCGACAGGGTCTGGCTACACCTTC.